This T cell receptor (beta chain) is from a study of CXCR3-negative and CXCR3-positive naive CD8 T cells. To note about this clonotype: Its specificity is unknown.

Study-level results: The study found more hydrophobic TRB CDR3s in CXCR3-positive naive cells than in CXCR3-negative naive cells.

Germline V gives CDR1 SGHRS, CDR2 YFSETQ. The CDR3 extends over 14 amino acids. Preparation of TRB cDNA libraries relied on 5' RACE carrying UMI labels. No DNA is given; TCRdb re-called the 5' RACE reads and lists each CDR3 protein once. This sample contains over 70,000 distinct CDR3 sequences. The sample taken for sequencing was naive CXCR3+ CD8+ T cells from blood. Noted subset: CD45RO-CCR7+CD27+CD95- naive CD8+ T cells expressing CXCR3 (TNR3+). V and J are TRBV5-1 and TRBJ2-7. The sequence was obtained from a human donor in good health. Some clones in this sample may be carry-over from other donors' samples. CDR3 region: CASSLELGYYEQYF.